This is a list of T cell receptor beta chains from one sample in a study of somatic mutations in cytotoxic T cells in rheumatoid arthritis. Profiled with immunoSEQ multiplex PCR; TCRdb holds only in-frame clones, not every one. The sample holds 13,000 to 15,000 clones; 75% to 95% are singletons and the top ten take about a sixth. The sequenced sample was CD4+ T cells sorted from blood. Receptors were obtained from a man between 65 and 85 years old with rheumatoid arthritis. The CDR3 runs from the conserved cysteine through the conserved F or W. A D gene is named only where the DNA matches it firmly. The listing skips clone size in some rows; elsewhere it reads once, few, many or a size class.

>once|TRBJ1-3|TRBD1|TRBV10-3
CAIRDSSGNTIYF
TGTGCCATCCGGGACAGCTCTGGAAACACCATATATTTT
>-|TRBJ2-7|TRBD2|TRBV27
CASSSHGLAGGSYEQYF
TGTGCCAGCAGTTCACACGGACTAGCGGGGGGAAGCTACGAGCAGTACTTC
>-|TRBJ2-3|TRBD2|TRBV9
CASSVYGAGAADTQYF
TGTGCCAGCAGCGTATATGGAGCGGGGGCCGCAGATACGCAGTATTTT
>-|TRBJ2-5|TRBD1|TRBV19
CASSIRTGVETQYF
TGTGCCAGTAGTATCAGGACAGGGGTCGAGACCCAGTACTTC
>-|TRBJ1-2|TRBD1|TRBV2
CASSELAGGFAGSYTF
TGTGCCAGCAGTGAATTAGCAGGGGGTTTCGCCGGTAGCTACACCTTC
>-|TRBJ1-2|TRBD1|TRBV9
CASTTGTDYGYTF
TGTGCCAGCACAACAGGGACAGACTATGGCTACACCTTC
>-|TRBJ1-2|TRBD1|TRBV5-1
CASSTGQGAFGYTF
TGCGCCAGCAGCACGGGACAGGGGGCTTTTGGCTACACCTTC
>-|TRBJ2-7|TRBD1|TRBV5-5
CASSRTGWSSYEQYF
TGTGCCAGCAGCCGGACAGGTTGGAGCTCCTACGAGCAGTACTTC
>-|TRBJ2-4|TRBD2|TRBV2
CASSRTSGGAYIQYF
TGTGCCAGCAGCCGGACTAGCGGGGGGGCATACATTCAGTACTTC
>-|TRBJ2-1|-|TRBV5-1
CASSFAGNEQFF
TGCGCCAGCAGCTTCGCGGGGAATGAGCAGTTCTTC
>-|TRBJ1-6|-|TRBV7-9
CASSPIRGSPLHF
TGTGCCAGCAGCCCTATTCGGGGTTCACCCCTCCACTTT
>-|TRBJ2-2|TRBD1|TRBV5-1
CASSLDRGNTGELFF
TGCGCCAGCAGCTTGGACAGGGGGAACACCGGGGAGCTGTTTTTT
>-|TRBJ1-1|-|TRBV6-1
CASSERGIETEAFF
TGTGCCAGCAGTGAACGGGGGATCGAAACTGAAGCTTTCTTT
>-|TRBJ1-2|-|TRBV28
CASGVLNWRQNYGYTF
TGTGCCAGCGGAGTTTTGAACTGGCGACAGAACTATGGCTACACCTTC
>-|TRBJ2-7|-|TRBV18
CASSARGGTEAYEQYF
TGTGCCAGCTCGGCGAGGGGGGGGACGGAGGCCTACGAGCAGTACTTC
>-|TRBJ2-1|TRBD2|TRBV7-3
CASSFGGSGRNNEQFF
TGTGCCAGCAGCTTTGGCGGTAGCGGGAGAAACAATGAGCAGTTCTTC
>-|TRBJ2-3|TRBD2|TRBV5-1
CASSPAKRAGGPDTQYF
TGCGCCAGCAGTCCCGCGAAACGGGCGGGGGGGCCGGATACGCAGTATTTT
>-|TRBJ2-1|TRBD1|TRBV7-9
CASSLRGQGANNEQFF
TGTGCCAGCAGCTTACGGGGACAGGGGGCGAACAATGAGCAGTTCTTC
>-|TRBJ2-5|-|TRBV15
CATSRDTGSGTQYF
TGTGCCACCAGCAGAGATACAGGGTCGGGGACCCAGTACTTC
>-|TRBJ2-1|TRBD2|TRBV2
CASSGSGPELYNEQFF
TGTGCCAGCAGTGGTAGCGGGCCGGAGTTATACAATGAGCAGTTCTTC
>-|TRBJ2-7|-|TRBV6-1
CASSDQTAGSYEQYF
TGTGCCAGCAGTGACCAGACGGCAGGCTCCTACGAGCAGTACTTC
>-|TRBJ1-4|TRBD1|TRBV30
CAWDRGRREKLFF
TGTGCCTGGGACAGGGGGCGCAGGGAAAAACTGTTTTTT
>-|TRBJ2-3|-|TRBV11-3
CASSLSWGDTDTQYF
TGTGCCAGCAGCTTGTCTTGGGGGGATACAGATACGCAGTATTTT